The next 10 T cell receptor beta chains were all read from a single sample in a study of blood T cell repertoires in COVID-19. TCRdb's table, derived via immunoSEQ multiplex PCR, lists solely in-frame clones and lacks some. In the table there are about 68,000 clones, 80% to 90% of which are singletons. The sequenced sample consisted of peripheral blood. The receptor source for this set is a man aged 45-60 years with active COVID-19.

The rearrangement uses TRBV19 and TRBJ1-3; D might be TRBD1 (5 bases). Germline V CDR1 and CDR2: LNHDA, SQIVND (reference sequence). V was cut by 6 bases and J by 2 bases, with 8 bases left in between. The CDR3 is made up of 13 amino acids. The CDR3: CASRVRAGNTIYF. The CDR3 DNA reads as TGTGCCAGTAGGGTCAGGGCTGGAAACACCATATATTTT. The full variable domain, its missing parts supplied by reference TRBV19 and TRBJ1-3, is DGGITQSPKYLFRKEGQNVTLSCEQNLNHDAMYWYRQDPGQGLRLIYYSQIVNDFQKGDIAEGYSVSREKKESFPLTVTSAQKNPTAFYLCASRVRAGNTIYFGEGSWLTVV.

The chain carries TRBV6-5 and TRBJ1-2, with TRBD1 matching 7 bases. The germline V gene encodes CDR1 MNHEY and CDR2 SVGAGI. The CDR3 length is 15 residues. With V trimmed by 0 bases and J by 4 bases, 5 bases remained unmatched. The CDR3 reads CASSYSGGMGYGYTF. CDR3 bases: TGTGCCAGCAGTTACTCAGGGGGCATGGGCTATGGCTACACCTTC.

V gene TRBV19 combines with J gene TRBJ2-3; D possibly corresponds to TRBD2 (5 bases). Looked up from germline, CDR1 is LNHDA and CDR2 is SQIVND (reference sequence). CDR3 length equals 16 residues. Trimming took 6 bases from V and 0 from J, leaving 16 bases between them. The CDR3 region is CASSGVWYSSTDTQYF. The CDR3 DNA follows: TGTGCCAGTAGCGGGGTGTGGTACTCTAGCACAGATACGCAGTATTTT.

The chain uses TRBV7-9 and TRBJ2-7; D gene unclear. Trimming took 6 bases from V and 0 from J, leaving 15 bases between them. Germline V CDR1 and CDR2: SEHNR, FQNEAQ (reference sequence). The CDR3 is 15 amino acids. The chain's CDR3 is CASSPKASSSYEQYF. The CDR3 DNA reads as TGTGCCAGCAGTCCTAAAGCCTCTAGCTCCTACGAGCAGTACTTC.

This clone was picked up one time. The V gene is TRBV19, the J gene TRBJ2-5, with 8 bases matching TRBD2. J was trimmed by 6 bases and V by 0 bases; bases with no gene match: 3. The CDR3 is 14 amino acids. Germline CDR1 LNHDA, CDR2 SQIVND (reference sequence). CDR3 loop: CASSIESGGKTQYF. CDR3 bases: TGTGCCAGTAGTATAGAAAGCGGGGGCAAGACCCAGTACTTC.

The J gene is TRBJ2-6, the V gene TRBV5-1; maybe TRBD1 (6 bases). The CDR3 has 15 residues. Germline CDR1 SGHRS, CDR2 YFSETQ. Trimming removed 4 bases from V and 4 bases from J, with 12 bases in between. The CDR3 reads CASSRYRDGANVLTF. As DNA, the CDR3 is TGCGCCAGCAGCAGGTACAGGGACGGGGCCAACGTCCTGACTTTC.

This clone occurred a few times. The rearrangement links TRBV6-6 to TRBJ1-5; 7 bases agree with TRBD1. Germline loops: CDR1 MNHNY, CDR2 SVGAGI (reference sequence). The CDR3 is 13 amino acids. After removal of 7 bases from V and 4 bases from J, the junction contained 4 bases not matched to a gene. Here the CDR3 reads CASTGTANQPQHF. In DNA form, the CDR3 reads TGTGCCAGCACCGGGACAGCTAATCAGCCCCAGCATTTT.

This chain joins TRBV29-1 and TRBJ2-2, with D possibly matching TRBD2 (5 bases). This CDR3 region has 14 residues. V lost 3 bases to trimming and J lost 1 base, with 9 bases between them. The germline V gene has CDR1 SQVTM and CDR2 ANQGSEA. Here the CDR3 reads CSVDGDRNTGELFF. Here the CDR3 DNA reads TGCAGCGTTGACGGGGATCGGAACACCGGGGAGCTGTTTTTT.

The chain combines TRBV5-1 with TRBJ1-2; a possible D gene is TRBD1 (6 bases). This CDR3 spans 16 amino acids. Germline-derived CDR1 and CDR2 are SGHRS and YFSETQ. V dropped 4 bases and J dropped 3 bases, with 19 bases sitting between them. The CDR3 protein is CASSGYRDTGDYGYTF. The CDR3 DNA sequence: TGCGCCAGCAGCGGGTACCGGGACACTGGCGACTATGGCTACACCTTC.

The CDR3 DNA sequence: TGTGCCAGCAGCGTAGTTGGGGGGACTTCCACAGATACGCAGTATTTT. Translation gives CASSVVGGTSTDTQYF. The rearrangement links TRBV9 to TRBJ2-3; possibly TRBD2 for D (6 bases). V was trimmed by 0 bases and J by 2 bases, leaving 13 bases between them. The length of the CDR3 is 16 residues. From germline, CDR1 is SGDLS and CDR2 YYNGEE.